This is a list of T cell receptor beta chains from one sample in a study of blood T cell repertoires in COVID-19. The table came from immunoSEQ multiplex PCR; TCRdb's copy has only in-frame clones and leaves some out. The table shows roughly 100,000 clones, with 87% occurring only once. Sequenced sample: peripheral blood. These receptors were taken from a man aged 45-65 years with active COVID-19. CDR3s include the opening cysteine and the closing phenylalanine or tryptophan. Fields, in order: V gene, CDR3 length, J gene, CDR3 protein.

TRBV5-6	14	TRBJ1-2	CASSLPGQNYGYTF
TRBV3-1/TRBV3-2	17	TRBJ2-5	CASSQVVGTGGKETQYF
TRBV5-6	17	TRBJ2-1	CASSWIGQIFRYNEQFF
TRBV7-9	16	TRBJ2-1	CASSSLTSGGRDEQFF
TRBV15	14	TRBJ2-5	CATSRDVALVLPYF
TRBV25-1	14	TRBJ2-5	CASSDLAVQETQYF
TRBV29-1	13	TRBJ1-1	CSATRTENTEAFF
TRBV7-2	16	TRBJ2-5	CASSSRGLADQETQYF
TRBV2	13	TRBJ2-3	CASSERARDTQYF
TRBV7-3	15	TRBJ2-2	CASSPSAGVLGELFF
TRBV12-5	13	TRBJ1-5	CASGLPRVQPQHF
TRBV27	14	TRBJ2-7	CASSFRRTSYEQYF
TRBV27	16	TRBJ2-3	CASSLSTSGDTDTQYF
TRBV12-5	14	TRBJ2-7	CASARGGQGLRQYF
TRBV9	14	TRBJ1-6	CASSARDRVSPLHF
TRBV3-1/TRBV3-2	12	TRBJ2-2	CASSQLRGELFF
TRBV6-2/TRBV6-3	13	TRBJ1-2	CASSSQGGYGYTF
TRBV7-2	14	TRBJ1-2	CASSSLRGAYGYTF
TRBV3-1/TRBV3-2	19	TRBJ2-5	CASSQVGGRSRRAKETQYF
TRBV9	16	TRBJ2-5	CASSVAAGAYQETQYF
TRBV5-1	15	TRBJ2-5	CASMGWGRNVETQYF
TRBV12-5	13	TRBJ1-2	CASGSTTNYGYTF
TRBV28	16	TRBJ1-5	CASRSTGPQGNQPQHF
TRBV7-8	14	TRBJ1-2	CASSIRTGGYGYTF
TRBV19	15	TRBJ2-2	CASSGTGGPAGELFF
TRBV10-3	14	TRBJ2-7	CAIRPSGFRYEQYF
TRBV5-1	12	TRBJ1-5	CASSLDGQPQHF
TRBV30	12	TRBJ1-2	CAWSRGPGSYTF
TRBV6-5	13	TRBJ2-7	CASGGGDSYEQYF
TRBV3-1/TRBV3-2	13	TRBJ1-6	CASRRGNNSPLHF
TRBV27	16	TRBJ2-7	CASSLYGTASPHEQYF
TRBV5-4	17	TRBJ1-4	CASSPGGSLATNEKLFF
TRBV30	12	TRBJ1-1	CAWSNRGAEAFF
TRBV7-9	17	TRBJ1-1	CASSLDEQGMRRTEAFF
TRBV19	15	TRBJ2-7	CASSIWLAGIHEQYF
TRBV6-5	15	TRBJ2-3	CASSYSPAGGDTQYF
TRBV6-1	12	TRBJ1-1	CASSEQGYEAFF
TRBV5-1	17	TRBJ2-3	CASSLEGRAVNTDTQYF
TRBV11-3	14	TRBJ2-4	CASSPSYGGDIQYF
TRBV10-3	14	TRBJ1-2	CAISEFRSRDGYTF
TRBV7-2	17	TRBJ1-1	CASSLGGTGPFATEAFF
TRBV14	12	TRBJ1-4	CASSLSREKLFF
TRBV19	14	TRBJ1-3	CASIPLDSGNTIYF
TRBV18	16	TRBJ1-4	CASSPGAVTANEKLFF
TRBV9	16	TRBJ2-1	CASSPPPGLPYNEQFF
TRBV5-1	15	TRBJ2-1	CASSLGVTGDNEQFF
TRBV6-6	14	TRBJ2-7	CASSYRGQSYEQYF
TRBV6-5	12	TRBJ1-4	CASSYSREKLFF
TRBV9	13	TRBJ2-5	CASSVGAEETQYF
TRBV4-2	15	TRBJ2-1	CASSRRGSSYNEQFF
TRBV7-9	13	TRBJ1-1	CASGRDRNTEAFF
TRBV11-2	16	TRBJ1-2	CASSSLRQGTVYGYTF
TRBV11-2	12	TRBJ1-1	CASSPRGVEAFF